This T cell receptor (beta chain) is from a study of T cells expressing NK-cell markers. About the research overall: Underlying the TCR beta repertoires were sorted CD3+CD56+NKG2C+, CD3+CD56+NKG2C- and CD3+CD56-NKG2C+ T cells.

On this clonotype: Its specificity is unknown.

Scientists made TCR beta cDNA using 5'RACE template switching with UMIs. TCRdb re-called the 5' RACE reads; one entry per CDR3 protein, DNA not given. This repertoire includes 200,000 to 300,000 distinct CDR3 sequences. General study points: The contribution of dominant NKG2C+ clonotypes to CD8+ T cells in six or seven donors was about 1.0-7.0%. These clonotypes additionally ranked first within the CD3+CD56-NKG2C+ fraction of a few donors.

The TCR sequence derives from a man younger than 30 in good health. The sequencing input was blood T cells: a sorted CD56 or NKG2C T cell subset, CD4+ or CD8+ T cells, or bulk PBMC T cells (not recorded which).

CDR3 sequence reads: CASGSPATGHYGYTF. The rearrangement links TRBV12-5 to TRBJ1-2; TCRdb gives TRBD1 as the D gene, but with no DNA this cannot be confirmed. The germline V gene encodes CDR1 LGHNT and CDR2 FRNRAP. The length of the CDR3 is 15 residues.